What follows describes a single T cell receptor beta chain. No antigen is known for it. The CDR3 totals 14 residues. CDR1 and CDR2 from the germline V gene are SGHNT and YYREEE (reference sequence). V was shortened by 1 base and J by 4 bases, with 9 bases between the two germline ends. The sample is drawn from a study of cytomegalovirus exposure and HLA in healthy donors. Study results and caveats: From TCR beta sequences, most subjects' HLA-A and HLA-B alleles were reportedly predicted accurately. V- and J-gene trimming of TCR beta was linked (in a later analysis) to a missense DCLRE1C variant. Later examination showed HLA-associated TCR beta chains had greater clonal expansion than equally common others.

This PCR relied on a set of 60 Vbeta primers and 13 Jbeta primers. Profiling relied on immunoSEQ multiplex PCR, and the TCRdb table lists in-frame clones only, not all of them. The table includes about 67,000 clones, 85% to 90% detected once. Whereas donors were nominally healthy upon sampling, unrecorded immune exposures were probable. J is TRBJ1-3 and V is TRBV5-4; D might be TRBD1 (5 bases). This TCR came from a woman aged 25-40 years in good health and CMV-seropositive. Sequencing was done on a sample of PBMCs. Here the CDR3 reads CASSLWQGGNTIYF. CDR3 DNA: TGTGCCAGCAGCTTGTGGCAGGGAGGAAACACCATATATTTT.